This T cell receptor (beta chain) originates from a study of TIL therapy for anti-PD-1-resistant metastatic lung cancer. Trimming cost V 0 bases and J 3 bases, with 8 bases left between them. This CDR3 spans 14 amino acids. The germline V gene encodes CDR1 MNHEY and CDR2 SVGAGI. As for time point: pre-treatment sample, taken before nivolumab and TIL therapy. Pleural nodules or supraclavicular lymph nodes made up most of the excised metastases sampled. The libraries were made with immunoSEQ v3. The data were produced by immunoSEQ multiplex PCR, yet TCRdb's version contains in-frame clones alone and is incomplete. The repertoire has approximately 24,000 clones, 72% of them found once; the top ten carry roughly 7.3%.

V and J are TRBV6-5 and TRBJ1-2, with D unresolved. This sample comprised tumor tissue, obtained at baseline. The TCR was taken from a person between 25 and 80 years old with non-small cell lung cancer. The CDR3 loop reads CASSYSVWYYGYTF. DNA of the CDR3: TGTGCCAGCAGTTACTCAGTTTGGTACTATGGCTACACCTTC.